The clone carrying this T cell receptor (beta chain) was counted a few times. Its antigen remains unidentified. The germline V gene has CDR1 SGHRS and CDR2 YFSETQ. The CDR3 sequence is 15 residues long. With 4 bases clipped from V and 4 bases from J, the junction kept 7 bases outside the gene matches. Using its own MiXCR run on the reads, TCRdb lists one record per CDR3 protein. The data show 340,000 or so distinct CDR3 sequences, roughly 25% seen once. This entry belongs to a study of T cell repertoires in cytomegalovirus infection. Study background: The authors used CMV epitopes that were HLA-C-restricted (recently identified) and HLA-B-restricted (well studied).

The sequenced sample was cultured PBMCs, obtained from culture after CMV antigen stimulation. This receptor was taken from a human donor in good health (CMV status not recorded). Some clones in this sample may be carry-over from other donors' samples. This chain joins TRBV5-1 and TRBJ2-5; TRBD2 aligns across 10 bases. The CDR3 sequence is CASSLIAGGAETQYF. CDR3 DNA: TGCGCCAGCAGCCTCATAGCGGGAGGAGCAGAGACCCAGTACTTC.